This TCR beta chain was identified in a study of OX40 agonist ivuxolimab in advanced cancers. The CDR3 is made up of 16 amino acids. Per the germline V gene, CDR1 is MNHEY and CDR2 is SVGAGI. V was pared by 4 bases and J by 4 bases, with 16 bases between. Data came from immunoSEQ multiplex PCR; TCRdb stores just in-frame clones and leaves some out. The repertoire has tens of thousands of clones, about 80% of them found once; the top ten carry under 1.5%. This receptor was obtained from an adult with an advanced solid tumor such as melanoma, head and neck, liver or kidney cancer. The genes are TRBV6-5 and TRBJ2-2; D may be TRBD1 or TRBD2 (5 bases each). The sample in question was CD4+ or CD8+ T cells sorted from blood, obtained in a trial of the OX40 agonist ivuxolimab. CDR3 DNA: TGTGCCAGCAGTTCCCCGGGACCCTCGGGCACCGGGGAGCTGTTTTTT. Encoded protein: CASSSPGPSGTGELFF.